The 12 T cell receptor beta chains listed next were all sequenced from one sample in a study of cytomegalovirus exposure and HLA in healthy donors. PCR used 60 Vbeta primers and 13 Jbeta primers. Produced via immunoSEQ multiplex PCR; TCRdb's table is partial and in-frame only. The data show tens of thousands of clones, 60% to 80% seen once. Sequenced: PBMCs. Receptor source: a man in his fifties or sixties in good health and CMV-seropositive.

For the CDR3, the DNA is TGCAGCGTGGTAGAACCGACGGGGGTTACGGCCAACGTCCTGACTTTC. Translating gives CSVVEPTGVTANVLTF. The rearrangement joins TRBV29-1 to TRBJ2-6; TRBD2 might be the D (6 bases). Trimming pared 6 bases from V and 6 bases from J, leaving 21 bases between. Germline values: CDR1 SQVTM, CDR2 ANQGSEA. CDR3 size: 16 residues.

V gene TRBV5-4 combines with J gene TRBJ2-1; the match to TRBD2 covers 8 bases. Trimming at V came to 4 bases and at J to 1 base, leaving 4 bases not matched to a gene. Germline CDR1 and CDR2: SGHNT and YYREEE (reference sequence). The CDR3 has 15 amino acids. The CDR3 sequence is CASSQRGPSYNEQFF. CDR3 nucleotide sequence: TGTGCCAGCAGCCAGCGGGGGCCATCCTACAATGAGCAGTTCTTC.

DNA for the CDR3: TGTGCCAGCAGTTATGAGGGGGCAAATCAGCCCCAGCATTTT. It yields the protein CASSYEGANQPQHF. The chain links TRBV6-6 to TRBJ1-5; TRBD1 aligns across 7 bases. The CDR3 has 14 amino acids. Germline CDR1 is MNHNY and CDR2 is SVGAGI (reference sequence). The V and J ends lost 3 bases and 4 bases, in that order; junction bases with no gene match: 3.

The V call is TRBV2, the J call TRBJ2-2; 12 positions match TRBD2. From germline, CDR1 is SNHLY and CDR2 FYNNEI. This CDR3 contains 16 residues. V was clipped by 4 bases and J by 2 bases; unmatched bases: 2. The CDR3 nucleotides are TGTGCCAGCAGTGGACTAGCGGGAGAAAACACCGGGGAGCTGTTTTTT. Translated, it gives CASSGLAGENTGELFF.

The J gene is TRBJ1-5, the V gene TRBV11-2; 7 bases agree with TRBD1. This CDR3 has 14 amino acids. The germline gives CDR1 SGHAT, CDR2 FQNNGV. After removal of 5 bases from V and 4 bases from J, the junction contained 5 bases not matched to a gene. CDR3: CASSPGQINQPQHF. The CDR3 nucleotides read TGTGCCAGCAGCCCGGGACAGATAAATCAGCCCCAGCATTTT.

The genes are TRBV7-9 and TRBJ1-1; a weak D match, TRBD1 (6 bases). CDR3 length: 17 amino acids. Germline CDR1 is SEHNR and CDR2 is FQNEAQ (reference sequence). The V end was cut by 2 bases, the J end by 4 bases, with 20 bases between. CDR3 DNA: TGTGCCAGCAGCTTAATTTCACAGGGAGTGGTAGTCACTGAAGCTTTCTTT. Translation: CASSLISQGVVVTEAFF.

CDR3 sequence: CASSQYGVGQGSEAFF. DNA of the CDR3: TGTGCCAGCAGCCAATATGGGGTGGGACAGGGAAGTGAAGCTTTCTTT. This chain joins TRBV6-6 and TRBJ1-1, with 9 bases aligning to TRBD1. The V segment lost 6 bases and the J segment 7 bases; nucleotides outside the gene matches: 15. The CDR3 sequence is 16 residues long. Germline V CDR1 and CDR2: MNHNY, SVGAGI (reference sequence).

V is TRBV6-1 and J is TRBJ2-2, with D possibly matching TRBD1 (6 bases). There are 14 residues in the CDR3. Germline V gene data show CDR1 as MNHNS and CDR2 as SASEGT. Between the trimmed V and J ends, which lost 6 bases and 4 bases, there was a span of 12 bases. CDR3 in DNA: TGTGCCAGCAGACGGACAGCGCCCACCGGGGAGCTGTTTTTT. It encodes CASRRTAPTGELFF.

V gene TRBV29-1 combines with J gene TRBJ2-7; 7 nucleotides align to TRBD2. Germline loops: CDR1 SQVTM, CDR2 ANQGSEA. This CDR3 has 12 amino acids. The J segment lost 0 bases and the V segment lost 5 bases, leaving 1 base of the junction unmatched. As DNA, the CDR3 is TGCAGCGTTCGGGGGGACTCCTACGAGCAGTACTTC. It encodes CSVRGDSYEQYF.

The chain is built from TRBV6-5 and TRBJ1-2; TRBD1 might be the D (6 bases). Looked up from germline, CDR1 is MNHEY and CDR2 is SVGAGI. Trimming removed 7 bases from V and 4 bases from J, with 19 bases in between. CDR3 length equals 15 residues. CDR3 bases: TGTGCCAGCACTCCCAGGGGCGCCTCCCCCTATGGCTACACCTTC. It yields the protein CASTPRGASPYGYTF.

The chain joins TRBV6-5 to TRBJ1-2, with TRBD1 matching 8 bases. Looked up from germline, CDR1 is MNHEY and CDR2 is SVGAGI. Unmatched junction bases numbered 5, after V lost 0 bases and J lost 8 bases. The CDR3 has 14 residues. The DNA for the CDR3 is TGTGCCAGCAGTTACTCGGGACAGGTAGAAGGCTACACCTTC. Protein sequence: CASSYSGQVEGYTF.

The chain carries TRBV7-8 and TRBJ2-7; 9 bases agree with TRBD1. Germline-derived CDR1 and CDR2 are SGHVS and FQNEAQ. V lost 6 bases and J lost 3; bases outside the gene matches: 9. The CDR3 sequence is 15 residues long. This CDR3 is CASSADRGAFYEQYF. CDR3 nucleotides: TGTGCCAGCAGTGCCGACAGGGGGGCTTTCTACGAGCAGTACTTC.